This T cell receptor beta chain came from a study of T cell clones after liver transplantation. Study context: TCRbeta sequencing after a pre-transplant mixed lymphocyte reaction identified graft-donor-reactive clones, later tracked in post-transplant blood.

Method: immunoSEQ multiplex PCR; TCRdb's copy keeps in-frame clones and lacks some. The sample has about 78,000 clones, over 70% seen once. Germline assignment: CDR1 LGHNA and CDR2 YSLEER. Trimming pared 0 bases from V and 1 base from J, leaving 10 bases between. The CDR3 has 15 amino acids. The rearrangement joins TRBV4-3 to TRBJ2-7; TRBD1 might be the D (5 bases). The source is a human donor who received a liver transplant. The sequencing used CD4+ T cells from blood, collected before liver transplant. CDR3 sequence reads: CASSQEQAVSYEQYF. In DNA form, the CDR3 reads TGCGCCAGCAGCCAAGAACAGGCGGTATCCTACGAGCAGTACTTC.